The present entry profiles one T cell receptor (beta chain) with its context. Its antigen is currently unknown. The sample originates from a study of tumor-infiltrating lymphocytes in localized non-small cell lung cancer. The wider study: Several tumor histologies, both smoking statuses, and some post-neoadjuvant chemotherapy samples were included. Tumor tissue and non-adjacent uninvolved lung came from each patient.

Here immunoSEQ multiplex PCR was the method, and the copy in TCRdb shows in-frame clones only, minus some. The table lists about 16,000 clones, approximately 70% of them singletons. Points from the study as a whole: TCRbeta sequencing showed higher T cell infiltration in tumors than uninvolved lung.

The V gene lost 4 bases and the J gene lost 8 bases, with 12 bases spanning the gap. The CDR3 is 12 residues long. Looked up from germline, CDR1 is SGHRS and CDR2 is YFSETQ. The sample was lung tumor tissue. The chain carries TRBV5-1 and TRBJ1-2; TRBD1 might be the D (6 bases). The TCR sequence derives from a human donor with non-small cell lung cancer. The CDR3 sequence: CASSPGGRGYTF. The CDR3 bases are TGCGCCAGCAGCCCGGGGGGGCGCGGCTACACCTTC.